These 24 T cell receptor beta chains share one sample of origin, sequenced in a study of blood T cells in healthy people across ages. Sample-barcoded 5' priming and a J-beta primer mix drove a second PCR of roughly 7 to 11 cycles. TCRdb redid the calling of the 5' RACE reads with MiXCR, one entry per CDR3 protein. The sample has about 580,000 distinct CDR3 sequences; around 48% are singletons. The sequencing sample was made of blood. The receptors originated from a man older than 75 in good health.

A note on this clonotype: A junction boundary mismatches the germline segment, possibly from a read error. J is TRBJ2-2 and V is TRBV6-6; no reliable D call. The CDR3 is made up of 14 amino acids. CDR1 is MNHNY, CDR2 SVGAGI, per germline (reference sequence). This chain's CDR3 is CASNYPRVTGELFF. The DNA of the CDR3 is TGTGCCAGCAATTACCCTAGAGTCACCGGGGAGCTGTTTTTT.

The chain carries TRBV12-3 or TRBV12-4 and TRBJ2-7; unclear D gene. Trimming removed 2 bases at V and 7 bases at J, with 15 bases between. The CDR3 sequence is 14 residues long. CDR3 in amino acids: CASSLNRIPGEQYF. The DNA of the CDR3 is TGTGCCAGCAGTTTAAATCGCATCCCCGGGGAGCAGTACTTC.

V is TRBV5-5 and J is TRBJ2-5; 13 nucleotides line up with TRBD2. Germline trimming cut 4 bases from V and 2 bases from J; bases unmatched to any gene: 5. CDR1 is SGHKS, CDR2 YYEKEE, per germline (reference sequence). The CDR3 is made up of 16 amino acids. CDR3 residues: CASSPRLAGGQETQYF. The CDR3 bases are TGTGCCAGCAGCCCAAGACTAGCGGGGGGACAAGAGACCCAGTACTTC.

In this sample, this clonotype turned up a few times. V usage is TRBV25-1 and J usage is TRBJ1-2; D remains ambiguous. CDR1 is MGHDK, CDR2 SYGVNS, per germline. The ends were cut back, 3 bases at V and 4 bases at J, with 9 bases in the middle. The CDR3 consists of 13 residues. The CDR3 nucleotides read TGTGCCAGCAGTGAGAGTCACGTCTATGGCTACACCTTC. Translation gives CASSESHVYGYTF.

Worth noting for this clonotype: A much larger clone differs from this one at a single base, so this may be a read error. The genes are TRBV6-2 or TRBV6-3 and TRBJ2-5, with 7 positions matching TRBD2. CDR3 length: 14 residues. V shed 2 bases and J 11 bases; nucleotides not matched to a gene: 11. Germline V gives CDR1 MNHEY, CDR2 SVGEGT. Here the CDR3 DNA reads TGTGCCAGCAGTTACGCTGGGGACTACAATGAGCAGTACTTC. Residues: CASSYAGDYNEQYF.

This clonotype was seen a handful of times. The rearrangement links TRBV5-1 to TRBJ1-2; 10 bases line up with TRBD1. Germline assignment: CDR1 SGHRS and CDR2 YFSETQ. V lost 4 bases to trimming and J lost 8 bases; unmatched junction nucleotides: 14. There are 16 residues in the CDR3. The CDR3 loop is CASSNTGTGATRGYTF. As DNA, the CDR3 is TGCGCCAGCAGCAACACCGGGACAGGGGCGACGAGAGGCTACACCTTC.

A few counts support this clonotype. The rearrangement links TRBV6-5 to TRBJ2-7, with unresolved D. V gave up 5 bases and J gave up 7 bases, with 9 bases separating them. From germline, CDR1 is MNHEY and CDR2 SVGAGI. The CDR3 totals 11 residues. Here the CDR3 reads CASSTAYEQYF. CDR3 sequence (DNA): TGTGCCAGCAGTACCGCTTATGAGCAGTACTTC.

This clonotype was found a few times. A much bigger clone sits one base away, suggesting this may be a read error. J is TRBJ2-7 and V is TRBV6-5, with TRBD2 as a possible D gene (5 bases). The CDR3 runs 15 residues. V was cut by 2 bases and J by 4 bases, with 15 bases left in between. Germline V gene lookup returns CDR1 MNHEY and CDR2 SVGAGI. The CDR3 is CASSYAASIAYEQYF. The CDR3 bases are TGTGCCAGCAGTTACGCGGCCAGTATAGCGTACGAGCAGTACTTC.

The chain joins TRBV11-1 to TRBJ2-5; 10 nucleotides align to TRBD2. This CDR3 is 15 amino acids long. Per germline, CDR1 SGHAT and CDR2 FQDESV (reference sequence). V lost 1 base and J lost 11; bases outside the gene matches: 10. CDR3: CASSLGGLAENEQYF. CDR3 nucleotide sequence: TGTGCCAGCAGCTTAGGCGGACTAGCGGAAAATGAGCAGTACTTC.

The gene calls are TRBV12-3 or TRBV12-4 and TRBJ1-2; no clear D. The V and J ends lost 8 bases and 0 bases respectively, with 10 bases between them. The CDR3 totals 13 residues. In DNA form, the CDR3 reads TGTGCCAGCGGATCGACGGCTAACTATGGCTACACCTTC. Protein sequence: CASGSTANYGYTF.

There are a few counts of this clonotype. The rearrangement uses TRBV20-1 and TRBJ1-2; D unresolved. V dropped 1 base and J dropped 7 bases, with 13 bases sitting between them. CDR1 DFQATT and CDR2 SNEGSKA come from the germline V gene (reference sequence). There are 13 residues in the CDR3. The CDR3 here is CSARVRWDGGYTF. CDR3 bases: TGCAGTGCTAGAGTCCGGTGGGATGGTGGCTACACCTTC.

The chain uses TRBV25-1 and TRBJ2-4; 14 nucleotides align to TRBD2. This CDR3 comprises 18 residues. V lost 7 bases and J lost 1; bases outside the gene matches: 9. Germline V gene sequence: CDR1 MGHDK, CDR2 SYGVNS. CDR3 region: CASTSGTSGGFAKNIQYF. The CDR3 DNA reads TGTGCCAGCACATCCGGGACTAGCGGGGGCTTTGCCAAAAACATTCAGTACTTC.

This clonotype was picked up a small number of times. The J gene is TRBJ2-5, the V gene TRBV7-2; TRBD2 matches 11 bases. The CDR3 is 18 amino acids. The V and J ends lost 4 bases and 3 bases, in that order; junction bases with no gene match: 13. Germline CDR1 reads SGHTA; CDR2 reads FQGNSA. DNA for the CDR3: TGTGCCAGCAGCTCGGTCTCCACCACTAGCGGGAGAAAAGAGACCCAGTACTTC. Its protein is CASSSVSTTSGRKETQYF.

The genes are TRBV4-1 and TRBJ2-3; 10 nucleotides align to TRBD2. The V segment lost 4 bases and the J segment 5 bases; nucleotides outside the gene matches: 12. Germline V CDR1 and CDR2: MGHRA, YSYEKL. CDR3 size: 17 residues. The CDR3 DNA reads TGCGCCAGCAGCCGAGAGAGAAGCGGGGGGGCAGGAGATACGCAGTATTTT. Translating gives CASSRERSGGAGDTQYF.

This chain links TRBV4-2 with TRBJ2-4, with D possibly TRBD2 on 6 matching bases. Trimming removed 5 bases at V and 3 bases at J, with 14 bases between. The CDR3 has 15 residues. Germline V gene data show CDR1 as LGHNA and CDR2 as YNFKEQ. CDR3 DNA sequence: TGTGCCAGCAGCACAAGCGGGCTACACAAAAACATTCAGTACTTC. Translation gives CASSTSGLHKNIQYF.

The CDR3 DNA sequence: TGCGCCAGCAGCTATGGTCCTGATTTGGGCACAGATACGCAGTATTTT. It translates to CASSYGPDLGTDTQYF. The gene calls are TRBV5-1 and TRBJ2-3, with unresolved D. The CDR3 runs to 16 residues. Germline V CDR1 and CDR2: SGHRS, YFSETQ. V lost 3 bases and J lost 1, with 15 bases in between.

This sequence joins TRBV19 and TRBJ2-1; 7 positions agree with TRBD1. CDR3 length equals 16 residues. V was pared by 5 bases and J by 2 bases, with 9 bases of the junction left unmatched. In germline, CDR1 is LNHDA, CDR2 SQIVND (reference sequence). CDR3 sequence: CASSPPRQGTYNEQFF. The CDR3 DNA reads as TGTGCCAGTAGTCCACCCAGACAGGGCACCTACAATGAGCAGTTCTTC.

This clonotype was seen only once. This chain uses TRBV7-2 with TRBJ2-2; TRBD2 aligns across 9 bases. The V gene's germline CDR1 is SGHTA and CDR2 FQGNSA. Trimming at V came to 3 bases and at J to 7 bases, leaving 15 bases not matched to a gene. This CDR3 is built from 18 residues. For the CDR3, the DNA is TGTGCCAGCAGCTTTTCCCCATGGCTAGCGGGGCCCCTCGGGGAGCTGTTTTTT. This gives the protein CASSFSPWLAGPLGELFF.

This clonotype was counted only a few times. This sequence joins TRBV4-1 and TRBJ1-6; 7 bases are a match to TRBD1. V lost 0 bases, J lost 3 bases, and 8 bases stayed unmatched. Germline assignment: CDR1 MGHRA and CDR2 YSYEKL. The CDR3 length is 18 residues. CDR3 region: CASSQDLARGDYNSPLHF. CDR3 coding DNA: TGCGCCAGCAGCCAAGATCTCGCCAGGGGGGACTATAATTCACCCCTCCACTTT.

This clonotype turned up a few times. This rearrangement joins TRBV7-2 to TRBJ2-7; the D is unclear. The CDR3 is 15 residues long. V lost 5 bases and J 2 bases, leaving 16 bases between the germline ends. CDR1 and CDR2 from the germline V gene are SGHTA and FQGNSA. CDR3 sequence (DNA): TGTGCCAGCAGCCCTAGGGCCTCTGTAACCTACGAGCAGTACTTC. Translation: CASSPRASVTYEQYF. The full variable domain, its missing parts supplied by reference TRBV7-2 and TRBJ2-7, is GAGVSQSPSNKVTEKGKDVELRCDPISGHTALYWYRQSLGQGLEFLIYFQGNSAPDKSGLPSDRFSAERTGGSVSTLTIQRTQQEDSAVYLCASSPRASVTYEQYFGPGTRLTVT.

The rearrangement joins TRBV3-1 to TRBJ1-6; possible D gene TRBD1, 6 bases. V was pared by 2 bases and J by 10 bases, with 18 bases between. Germline CDR1 and CDR2: LGHDT and YNNKEL (reference sequence). CDR3 length: 16 amino acids. CDR3 region: CASSQNRGGQGSPLHF. The CDR3 DNA sequence: TGTGCCAGCAGCCAAAATAGAGGGGGGCAGGGGTCACCCCTCCACTTT.

This clonotype was picked up many times. This sequence joins TRBV7-8 and TRBJ2-5, with D unresolved. Deletions cut 1 base from V and 6 bases from J, with 0 bases between. The germline V gene encodes CDR1 SGHVS and CDR2 FQNEAQ. The CDR3 runs to 10 residues. The CDR3 loop reads CASSLETQYF. CDR3 DNA sequence: TGTGCCAGCAGCTTAGAGACCCAGTACTTC. Variable domain in full (rest from reference TRBV7-8 and TRBJ2-5): GAGVSQSPRYKVAKRGQDVALRCDPISGHVSLFWYQQALGQGPEFLTYFQNEAQLDKSGLPSDRFFAERPEGSVSTLKIQRTQQEDSAVYLCASSLETQYFGPGTRLLVL.

The J gene is TRBJ2-4, the V gene TRBV7-2; D perhaps matches TRBD2 (6 bases). Trimming left V 5 bases short and J 3 bases short, with 14 bases between. Germline V lookup: CDR1 SGHTA, CDR2 FQGNSA. This CDR3 is 15 amino acids long. CDR3 DNA: TGTGCCAGCAGCCCCCCCCTGGGGGGCAAAAACATTCAGTACTTC. Protein sequence: CASSPPLGGKNIQYF.

This clonotype turned up a few times. The chain has TRBV4-1 and TRBJ1-6; 7 bases fit TRBD1. CDR1 is MGHRA and CDR2 is YSYEKL in the germline V gene. This CDR3 is 15 amino acids long. V lost 4 bases and J lost 5; bases outside the gene matches: 5. CDR3 in amino acids: CASSRNRGDNSPLHF. The CDR3 DNA follows: TGCGCCAGCAGCCGGAACAGGGGAGATAATTCACCCCTCCACTTT.